Following are 19 T cell receptor beta chains from one sample sequenced in a study of T cells in Graves' hyperthyroidism and ophthalmopathy (dated by TCRdb to about 2019). Library creation used multiplex PCR. Data came from an Illumina HiSeq 2000. The TCR beta CDR3 regions were amplified from the RNA transcripts. The first round of RT-PCR for the TCR CDR3 was performed with the HTBI primer set and the Qiagen OneStep RT-PCR kit. TCRdb reanalyzed the raw reads on its own, using fastp at Q25 for trimming and MiXCR for clone calling, and kept in-frame beta chains. Rows merge per CDR3 protein into single entries with the most common DNA and genes. The sample includes under 350,000 distinct CDR3 sequences, with 20% to 25% observed a single time. The ten largest make up over 40% of the sample. The sequenced sample consisted of blood. All receptors derive from a woman between 45 and 60 years old with Graves' hyperthyroidism.

This clonotype showed up many times. The J gene is TRBJ2-2, the V gene TRBV10-3; perhaps TRBD2 as D (5 bases). Germline CDR1 is ENHRY and CDR2 is SYGVKD. The CDR3 is 15 residues long. V was trimmed by 2 bases and J by 3 bases, leaving 10 bases between them. The CDR3 DNA reads TGTGCCATCAGTGAGACGGGATTTGACACCGGGGAGCTGTTTTTT. It yields the protein CAISETGFDTGELFF.

This clonotype was seen many times. The rearrangement joins TRBV5-1 to TRBJ2-2; 11 nucleotides agree with TRBD2. In germline, CDR1 is SGHRS, CDR2 YFSETQ. The CDR3 runs 17 residues. After removal of 3 bases from V and 3 bases from J, the junction contained 7 bases not matched to a gene. Here the CDR3 reads CASSSGTSGKYTGELFF. In nucleotides, the CDR3 is TGCGCCAGCAGCTCTGGGACTAGCGGAAAATACACCGGGGAGCTGTTTTTT.

Remarks on this clonotype: This may stem from a read error, because a much larger clone lies one nucleotide away. The CDR3 DNA reads as TGTGCCAGCAGCCGGAAAGGGTTAAGCTACGAGCAGTACTTC. Its translation: CASSRKGLSYEQYF. This chain connects TRBV3-1 to TRBJ2-7, with D hard to call. Germline V gene sequence: CDR1 LGHDT, CDR2 YNNKEL (reference sequence). The CDR3 loop spans 14 amino acids. The V gene lost 4 bases and the J gene lost 3 bases, with 13 bases spanning the gap.

The chain combines TRBV7-2 with TRBJ2-1; 12 bases are shared with TRBD2. V gave up 3 bases and J gave up 5 bases; unmatched junction bases: 5. Germline V gene lookup returns CDR1 SGHTA and CDR2 FQGNSA. This CDR3 is built from 16 residues. The CDR3 DNA is TGTGCCAGCAGCTTCCCTCTAGCGGGAGGGGACAATGAGCAGTTCTTC. This translates into CASSFPLAGGDNEQFF.

This clonotype appeared many times. J is TRBJ2-1 and V is TRBV20-1; D may be TRBD1 (6 bases). The CDR3 length is 12 residues. Germline V gene data show CDR1 as DFQATT and CDR2 as SNEGSKA (reference sequence). Trimming shortened V by 2 bases and J by 12 bases, and 14 bases separated the two germline ends. The CDR3 spells CSARSQQGRQFF. CDR3 in DNA: TGCAGTGCTAGATCCCAACAGGGCAGGCAGTTCTTC.

This chain connects TRBV5-6 to TRBJ2-5; either TRBD1 or TRBD2 may supply D (5 bases each). Germline CDR1 is SGHDT and CDR2 is YYEEEE. The length of the CDR3 is 14 residues. The V gene lost 1 base and the J gene lost 7 bases, with 14 bases spanning the gap. The CDR3 protein is CASSLFSGAGTQYF. The CDR3 coding sequence is TGTGCCAGCAGCTTGTTTTCCGGGGCAGGGACCCAGTACTTC.

V is TRBV2 and J is TRBJ2-7; 7 nucleotides align to TRBD2. The junction had 21 bases not matched to a gene; V was cut back by 5 bases and J by 2 bases. Germline lookup yields CDR1 SNHLY and CDR2 FYNNEI. The CDR3 totals 19 residues. CDR3 protein: CASSYRPAGPRIGAYEQYF. CDR3 in DNA: TGTGCCAGCAGTTACCGCCCAGCGGGACCACGGATAGGTGCCTACGAGCAGTACTTC.

This clonotype has a count of ten or more. The chain is built from TRBV2 and TRBJ2-5; TRBD1 matches at 9 bases. Losses at the gene ends were 8 bases for V and 4 bases for J; bases not matched to a gene: 11. Looked up from germline, CDR1 is SNHLY and CDR2 is FYNNEI. The CDR3 consists of 15 residues. The CDR3 protein is CASPSDRGVRETQYF. CDR3 coding DNA: TGTGCCAGCCCCTCGGACAGGGGAGTGAGAGAGACCCAGTACTTC.

There are many counts of this clonotype. The chain links TRBV12-3 or TRBV12-4 to TRBJ2-5, with D perhaps matching TRBD1 (6 bases). The V gene lost 3 bases and the J gene lost 10 bases, with 12 bases spanning the gap. The CDR3 totals 12 residues. The CDR3 is CASSFTGLDQYF. CDR3 in DNA: TGTGCCAGCAGTTTTACAGGGTTAGACCAGTACTTC.

This clonotype was detected many times. The chain links TRBV7-9 to TRBJ2-3; 13 bases fit TRBD2. V gave up 3 bases and J gave up 2 bases; unmatched junction bases: 5. The CDR3 runs to 17 residues. CDR1 and CDR2 (germline): SEHNR, FQNEAQ (reference sequence). The DNA for the CDR3 is TGTGCCAGCAGCTTCGGACTAGCGGGGGCCTCCACAGATACGCAGTATTTT. Translating it yields CASSFGLAGASTDTQYF.

V gene TRBV9 combines with J gene TRBJ2-3; D uncertain. Trimming pared 3 bases from V and 3 bases from J, leaving 14 bases between. The germline CDR1 and CDR2 sequences are SGDLS and YYNGEE. The CDR3 extends over 15 amino acids. In DNA form, the CDR3 reads TGTGCCAGCAGCGCCCGGGCGAGCAGGACAGATACGCAGTATTTT. Translation: CASSARASRTDTQYF.

The chain is built from TRBV28 and TRBJ1-2; D may be TRBD1 (5 bases). V was pared by 1 base and J by 14 bases, with 29 bases between. Germline V gene lookup returns CDR1 MDHEN and CDR2 SYDVKM. The CDR3 sequence is 17 residues long. This chain's CDR3 is CASSLSPKGTIHRPLTF. Here the CDR3 DNA reads TGTGCCAGCAGTTTATCGCCCAAAGGGACTATCCACAGGCCCCTTACCTTC.

This chain joins TRBV7-3 and TRBJ2-7; TRBD2 aligns across 8 bases. With V trimmed by 3 bases and J by 2 bases, 9 bases remained unmatched. There are 16 residues in the CDR3. Per germline, CDR1 SGHTA and CDR2 FQGTGA. CDR3 loop: CASSLGSGRDPYEQYF. For the CDR3, the DNA is TGTGCCAGCAGCTTGGGTTCCGGGAGGGACCCCTACGAGCAGTACTTC.

This clonotype was counted between two and nine times. J is TRBJ1-5 and V is TRBV4-1; 9 bases fit TRBD1. After removal of 4 bases from V and 6 bases from J, the junction contained 7 bases not matched to a gene. The CDR3 runs to 15 residues. Germline CDR1 MGHRA, CDR2 YSYEKL. The CDR3 bases are TGCGCCAGCAGCCTAGGGACAGGGTTCGGTCAGCCCCAGCATTTT. Encoded protein: CASSLGTGFGQPQHF.

The chain has TRBV5-1 and TRBJ1-1; D perhaps matches TRBD1 (6 bases). Germline V gene sequence: CDR1 SGHRS, CDR2 YFSETQ. V shed 4 bases and J shed 3 bases, with 13 bases lying between them. The CDR3 consists of 14 residues. Here the CDR3 DNA reads TGCGCCAGCAGCCACACCAGGGGCGACACTGAAGCTTTCTTT. Translation gives CASSHTRGDTEAFF.

This clonotype was counted ten times or more. The chain recombines TRBV30 with TRBJ1-4; the match to TRBD1 covers 8 bases. Per germline, CDR1 GTSNPN and CDR2 SVGIG (reference sequence). CDR3 length: 15 amino acids. With 1 base clipped from V and 4 bases from J, the junction kept 5 bases outside the gene matches. The CDR3 coding sequence is TGTGCCTGGAGTGCCAGACAGGGGAATAATGAAAAACTGTTTTTT. This sequence encodes CAWSARQGNNEKLFF.

This clonotype showed up many times. The chain combines TRBV18 with TRBJ2-7, with a possible D match to TRBD1 (5 bases). The CDR3 has 14 amino acids. V lost 2 bases, J lost 4 bases, and 12 bases lay in between. Germline loops: CDR1 KGHSH, CDR2 LQKENI. The CDR3 region has the DNA TGTGCCAGCTCACCAGCGACAGAAGGTTACGAGCAGTACTTC. Its protein product is CASSPATEGYEQYF.

This clonotype was detected many times. The gene calls are TRBV6-2 or TRBV6-3 and TRBJ1-1; D is undetermined. Trimming stripped 4 bases from V and 4 bases from J, with 10 bases between. Germline V gene sequence: CDR1 MNHEY, CDR2 SVGEGT. This CDR3 comprises 13 residues. CDR3 bases: TGTGCCAGCAGTTTTCCTCCATCCACTGAAGCTTTCTTT. It specifies CASSFPPSTEAFF.

Of note for this clonotype: A much larger clone is a single base away; this may be a read error. The chain joins TRBV6-5 to TRBJ2-5, with a tentative D call TRBD2 (5 bases). Trimming shortened V by 2 bases and J by 2 bases, and 12 bases separated the two germline ends. CDR3 length equals 15 residues. In germline, CDR1 is MNHEY, CDR2 SVGAGI. CDR3 in amino acids: CASSYGDGDQETQYF. CDR3 bases: TGTGCCAGCAGTTACGGAGACGGGGATCAAGAGACCCAGTACTTC.